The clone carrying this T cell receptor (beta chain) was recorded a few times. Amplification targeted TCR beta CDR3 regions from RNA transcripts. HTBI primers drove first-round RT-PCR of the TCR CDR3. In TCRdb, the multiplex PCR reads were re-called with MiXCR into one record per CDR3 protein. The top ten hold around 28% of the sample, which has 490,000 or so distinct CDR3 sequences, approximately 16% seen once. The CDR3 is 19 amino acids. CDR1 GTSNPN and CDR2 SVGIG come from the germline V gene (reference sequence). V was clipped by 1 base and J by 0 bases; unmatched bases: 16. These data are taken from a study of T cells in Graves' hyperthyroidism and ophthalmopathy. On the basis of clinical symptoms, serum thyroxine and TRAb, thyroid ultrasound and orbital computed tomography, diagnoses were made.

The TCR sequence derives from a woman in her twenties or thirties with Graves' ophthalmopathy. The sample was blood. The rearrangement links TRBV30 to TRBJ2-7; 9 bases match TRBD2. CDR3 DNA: TGTGCCTGGAGTGGCTTTGGAAGGGGGGGTAGCGGGAGCTCCTACGAGCAGTACTTC. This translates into CAWSGFGRGGSGSSYEQYF.